This T cell receptor (beta chain) was obtained from a study of T cell responses to AZD1222 COVID-19 vaccine. Assay used: immunoSEQ multiplex PCR; TCRdb lists only in-frame clones, some missing. The sample comprises about 130,000 clones, 80% to 90% of which are singletons, and 18% rests with the top ten. As to this clone: What it binds is unknown.

Study results and limitations: Researchers took repertoire samples only after the peak T cell response had come.

CDR1 and CDR2 (germline): MDHEN, SYDVKM. This CDR3 spans 19 amino acids. V gave up 5 bases and J gave up 5 bases, with 31 bases separating them. The specimen comprised peripheral blood, sampled on day 0 of MenACWY control vaccination. The source of this sequence is an adult in good health. The rearrangement uses TRBV28 and TRBJ2-7, with D possibly being TRBD1 (5 bases). The DNA of the CDR3 is TGTGCCAGCAGTCCTTCAGGGCAGACCGCACTATTCTCATACAACGAGCAGTACTTC. Translated, it gives CASSPSGQTALFSYNEQYF.